This is a list of T cell receptor beta chains from one sample in a study of a mutant IDH1 vaccine in newly diagnosed glioma. These receptors' targets are unknown. Repertoires were generated with immunoSEQ multiplex PCR, while TCRdb's copy carries only in-frame clones and drops some. Among roughly 110,000 clones listed, under 90% were seen once. Sample: PBMCs, taken from a glioma patient whose treatment included an IDH1 peptide vaccine. The receptors were sampled from a woman between 50 and 59 years old with glioma. The CDR3 runs from the conserved cysteine through the conserved F or W. The order of the fields is D gene, CDR3 length, J gene, V gene, clone size, CDR3 DNA, CDR3 protein. A D gene is named only where the DNA matches it firmly. Only some rows state a clone size, as once, few, many or a class for expanded clones.

>NA|15|TRBJ1-4|TRBV5-1|NA
TGCGCCAGCAGCTACGGGACTGTCGGTAATGAAAAACTGTTTTTT
CASSYGTVGNEKLFF
>NA|15|TRBJ1-4|TRBV6-1|NA
TGTGCCAGCAGTCCAGGCGCCGCAACTAATGAAAAACTGTTTTTT
CASSPGAATNEKLFF
>TRBD1|14|TRBJ2-5|TRBV7-3|NA
TGTGCCAGCAGCAGAGACAGGGGGGAAGAGACCCAGTACTTC
CASSRDRGEETQYF
>NA|15|TRBJ1-3|TRBV10-3|NA
TGTGCCATCAGTGGGGGGGGCCTCTCTGGAAACACCATATATTTT
CAISGGGLSGNTIYF
>TRBD2|17|TRBJ2-1|TRBV2|NA
TGTGCCAGCAGTCCCGGGCTAGCGGGAGGATCCTACAATGAGCAGTTCTTC
CASSPGLAGGSYNEQFF
>NA|13|TRBJ1-1|TRBV10-3|NA
TGTGCCATCAGTGAATTGGGGAACACTGAAGCTTTCTTT
CAISELGNTEAFF
>TRBD1|16|TRBJ1-1|TRBV28|few
TGTGCCAGCAGTTTACTCCCTGGACAGGGGAACACTGAAGCTTTCTTT
CASSLLPGQGNTEAFF
>NA|16|TRBJ1-2|TRBV28|NA
TGTGCCAGTCGCCCCTCCAGCCTGGTATCGAGCTATGGCTACACCTTC
CASRPSSLVSSYGYTF
>NA|14|TRBJ1-5|TRBV28|NA
TGTGCCAGCAGTTTACCTCAGCGTCCGAAGCCCCAGCATTTT
CASSLPQRPKPQHF
>TRBD1|15|TRBJ1-5|TRBV11-2|once
TGTGCCAGCAGCGGACCAGGGGGAGTCGCTCAGCCCCAGCATTTT
CASSGPGGVAQPQHF
>NA|14|TRBJ1-1|TRBV27|NA
TGTGCCAGCAGTTTCAAAGCTATGAACACTGAAGCTTTCTTT
CASSFKAMNTEAFF
>NA|15|TRBJ2-7|TRBV11-2|NA
TGTGCCAGCAGCTTAGAAGACAGTTATTCCTACGAGCAGTACTTC
CASSLEDSYSYEQYF
>NA|13|TRBJ2-5|TRBV10-1|NA
TGCGCCAGCAGTGAGTCCGATTGGGAGACCCAGTACTTC
CASSESDWETQYF
>NA|14|TRBJ1-1|TRBV27|NA
TGTGCCAGCAGTTCAGGCGGAGGAAGCACTGAAGCTTTCTTT
CASSSGGGSTEAFF
>NA|12|TRBJ1-1|TRBV5-8|NA
TGTGCCAGCAGCCCGGGGGTAGCTGAAGCTTTCTTT
CASSPGVAEAFF
>NA|13|TRBJ2-5|TRBV28|NA
TGTGCCAGCAGTTCCGGATTCCAAGAGACCCAGTACTTC
CASSSGFQETQYF
>TRBD1|15|TRBJ1-4|TRBV5-1|NA
TGCGCCAGCAGCACACAGGGGCCACGGGATGAAAAACTGTTTTTT
CASSTQGPRDEKLFF
>NA|15|TRBJ2-7|TRBV6-1|few
TGTGCCAGCAGTGAAGGACTAGAGCGATTATACGAGCAGTACTTC
CASSEGLERLYEQYF
>NA|14|TRBJ1-1|TRBV27|NA
TGTGCCAGCAGTAGAGACAGACTGAACACTGAAGCTTTCTTT
CASSRDRLNTEAFF
>NA|16|TRBJ1-4|TRBV7-9|NA
TGTGCCAGCAGCTTAGCGGGGACTTGGGAGGCCGAAAAACTGTTTTTT
CASSLAGTWEAEKLFF
>TRBD2|13|TRBJ2-3|TRBV28|NA
TGTGCCAGCGCTACCGTAGCGGGGGATACGCAGTATTTT
CASATVAGDTQYF
>TRBD2|16|TRBJ2-3|TRBV4-2|NA
TGTGCCAGCAGCCCTTTAGCGGGAATTAGCACAGATACGCAGTATTTT
CASSPLAGISTDTQYF
>NA|13|TRBJ1-5|TRBV10-1|few
TGCGCCAGCCAGGAGACAGAATATCAGCCCCAGCATTTT
CASQETEYQPQHF
>TRBD2|18|TRBJ2-7|TRBV4-2|NA
TGTGCCAGCAGCCAAGATGGGCTAGCGGGAGCCCCCACCTACGAGCAGTACTTC
CASSQDGLAGAPTYEQYF
>TRBD2|16|TRBJ2-7|TRBV9|NA
TGTGCCAGCAGCGTAGGCCGGGCTAGCGGGAGTGGCGAGCAGTACTTC
CASSVGRASGSGEQYF
>NA|15|TRBJ1-1|TRBV6-1|NA
TGTGCCAGCAGTGGCTCGGGGGCGGGTTTCGGTGAAGCTTTCTTT
CASSGSGAGFGEAFF
>TRBD1|18|TRBJ1-5|TRBV5-5|NA
TGTGCCAGCAGCTTGAGAGCCGAATTTGACAGGGCCAATCAGCCCCAGCATTTT
CASSLRAEFDRANQPQHF
>NA|14|TRBJ2-2|TRBV5-4|few
TGTGCCAGCAGCTTGGAACTAGCTGGCGGGGAGCTGTTTTTT
CASSLELAGGELFF
>TRBD2|15|TRBJ2-1|TRBV5-6|NA
TGTGCCAGCAGCTTGGGACTAGCGGATTACAATGAGCAGTTCTTC
CASSLGLADYNEQFF
>NA|16|TRBJ2-1|TRBV5-1|NA
TGCGCCAGCAGCCGGAACCCTGGTGGCTCCTACAATGAGCAGTTCTTC
CASSRNPGGSYNEQFF
>NA|15|TRBJ2-7|TRBV21-1|few
TGTGCCAGCAGCAAAGAACTCAAGGGATTGTACGAGCAGTACTTC
CASSKELKGLYEQYF
>NA|13|TRBJ2-7|TRBV6-1|NA
TGTGCCAGCAGTGATTCAGGGGTGTTCGAGCAGTACTTC
CASSDSGVFEQYF
>NA|17|TRBJ1-2|TRBV9|NA
TGTGCCAGCAGCGTAGCTGGACACCTTAAAAATAACTATGGCTACACCTTC
CASSVAGHLKNNYGYTF
>NA|13|TRBJ1-5|TRBV27|NA
TGTGCCAGCAGTTTGCGAGGGGATCAGCCCCAGCATTTT
CASSLRGDQPQHF
>NA|17|TRBJ1-5|TRBV10-3|NA
TGTGCCATCAGTGAGTCCCCAGTAAAGTATAGCAATCAGCCCCAGCATTTT
CAISESPVKYSNQPQHF
>NA|14|TRBJ2-7|TRBV19|once
TGTGCCAGTAGTATAGTTGCCTCTCTCCACGAGCAGTACTTC
CASSIVASLHEQYF
>NA|16|TRBJ2-7|TRBV11-2|NA
TGTGCCAGCAGGGACCCTGGGACTCGAGGGCACTACGAGCAGTACTTC
CASRDPGTRGHYEQYF
>TRBD2|19|TRBJ2-7|TRBV11-3|NA
TGTGCCAGCAACGGATTAGCGGGAGTACGATTACACCAATCCTACGAGCAGTACTTC
CASNGLAGVRLHQSYEQYF
>NA|15|TRBJ1-2|TRBV4-1|NA
TGCGCCAGCAGCCAAGATCTAAGGGGAGACTATGGCTACACCTTC
CASSQDLRGDYGYTF
>NA|14|TRBJ1-4|TRBV5-6|NA
TGTGCCAGCAGCTTTTTGCAGGGAGATGAAAAACTGTTTTTT
CASSFLQGDEKLFF
>NA|13|TRBJ1-1|TRBV4-1|NA
TGCGCCAGCAGCCAAGAAGGGCGCACTGAAGCTTTCTTT
CASSQEGRTEAFF
>NA|18|TRBJ2-4|TRBV9|NA
TGTGCCAGCAGCCGAGAGACGGGGGGCGGAATAGCCAAAAACATTCAGTACTTC
CASSRETGGGIAKNIQYF
>TRBD1|14|TRBJ2-2|TRBV5-1|NA
TGCGCCAGCAGCTTTGACAGGGAAGGCGGGGAGCTGTTTTTT
CASSFDREGGELFF
>TRBD1|12|TRBJ1-2|TRBV29-1|NA
TGCAGCGCAAGCACAGGGGGCGACGGCTACACCTTC
CSASTGGDGYTF
>TRBD1|14|TRBJ2-7|TRBV9|NA
TGTGCCAGCAGCGCTCAGCCGGGACAGAACGAGCAGTACTTC
CASSAQPGQNEQYF
>TRBD1|13|TRBJ1-2|TRBV28|NA
TGTGCCAGCGGGACAGGGGTGGGCTATGGCTACACCTTC
CASGTGVGYGYTF
>NA|16|TRBJ1-4|TRBV13|NA
TGTGCCAGCAGCTACCAGGATGGAAGCAATAATGAAAAACTGTTTTTT
CASSYQDGSNNEKLFF
>NA|14|TRBJ1-4|TRBV6-5|few
TGTGCCAGCAGAGCTGCAGCACGGGGAAGGCCTTTGTTTTTT
CASRAAARGRPLFF
>NA|12|TRBJ1-2|TRBV27|NA
TGTGCCAGCAGTTCTGGGGCAGATGGCTACACCTTC
CASSSGADGYTF
>NA|14|TRBJ2-5|TRBV5-1|once
TGCGCCAGCAGCTTGTCAGTAGACCAAGAGACCCAGTACTTC
CASSLSVDQETQYF
>TRBD1|16|TRBJ1-2|TRBV9|once
TGTGCCAGCAGCGTAGGACAGGGGGCGACGGCCTATGGCTACACCTTC
CASSVGQGATAYGYTF
>NA|13|TRBJ2-7|TRBV19|NA
TGTGCCAGTAGTATAGGAGGGAACTACGAGCAGTACTTC
CASSIGGNYEQYF
>NA|13|TRBJ1-5|TRBV11-2|NA
TGTGCCAGCAGCTCAGGTGCCAATCAGCCCCAGCATTTT
CASSSGANQPQHF
>TRBD1|14|TRBJ2-7|TRBV5-1|NA
TGCGCCAGCAGCTCGGGACAGGGAACCTACGAGCAGTACTTC
CASSSGQGTYEQYF